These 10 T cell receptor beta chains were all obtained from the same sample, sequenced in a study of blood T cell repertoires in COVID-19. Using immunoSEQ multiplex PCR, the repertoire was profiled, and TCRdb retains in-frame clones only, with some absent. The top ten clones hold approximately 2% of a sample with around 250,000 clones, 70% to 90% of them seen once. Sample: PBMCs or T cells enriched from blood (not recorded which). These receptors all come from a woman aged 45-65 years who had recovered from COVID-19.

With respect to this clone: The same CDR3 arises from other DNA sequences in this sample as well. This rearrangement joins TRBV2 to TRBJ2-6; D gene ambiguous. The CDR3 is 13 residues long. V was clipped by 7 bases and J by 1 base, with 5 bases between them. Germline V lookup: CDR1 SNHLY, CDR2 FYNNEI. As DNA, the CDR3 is TGTGCCAGCACCCCTTCTGGGGCCAACGTCCTGACTTTC. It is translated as CASTPSGANVLTF.

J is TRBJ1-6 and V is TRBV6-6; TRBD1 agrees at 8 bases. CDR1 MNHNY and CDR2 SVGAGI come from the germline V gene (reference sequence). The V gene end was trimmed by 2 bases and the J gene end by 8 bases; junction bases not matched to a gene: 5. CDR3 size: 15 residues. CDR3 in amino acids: CASSYGQGADSPLHF. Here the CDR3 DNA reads TGTGCCAGCAGTTACGGCCAGGGGGCAGATTCACCCCTCCACTTT.

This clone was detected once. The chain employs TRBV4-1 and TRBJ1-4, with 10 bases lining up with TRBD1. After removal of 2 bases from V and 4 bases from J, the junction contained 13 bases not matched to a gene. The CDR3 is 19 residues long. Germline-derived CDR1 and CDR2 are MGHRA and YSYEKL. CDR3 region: CASSQRTGTGDPNNEKLFF. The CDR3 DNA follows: TGCGCCAGCAGCCAAAGGACCGGGACAGGGGACCCTAATAATGAAAAACTGTTTTTT.

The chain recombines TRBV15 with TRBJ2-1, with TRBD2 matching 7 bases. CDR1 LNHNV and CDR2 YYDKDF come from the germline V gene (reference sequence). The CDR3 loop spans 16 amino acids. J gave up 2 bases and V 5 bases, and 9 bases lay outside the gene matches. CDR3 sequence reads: CATSGQKAGTYNEQFF. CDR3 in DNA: TGTGCCACCAGCGGTCAAAAAGCGGGAACCTACAATGAGCAGTTCTTC.

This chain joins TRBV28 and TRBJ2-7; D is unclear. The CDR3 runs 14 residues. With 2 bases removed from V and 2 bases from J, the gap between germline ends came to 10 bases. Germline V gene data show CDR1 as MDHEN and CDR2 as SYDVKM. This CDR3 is CASSLIDFAYEQYF. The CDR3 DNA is TGTGCCAGCAGTTTAATAGACTTCGCCTACGAGCAGTACTTC. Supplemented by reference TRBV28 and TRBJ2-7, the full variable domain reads DVKVTQSSRYLVKRTGEKVFLECVQDMDHENMFWYRQDPGLGLRLIYFSYDVKMKEKGDIPEGYSVSREKKERFSLILESASTNQTSMYLCASSLIDFAYEQYFGPGTRLTVT.

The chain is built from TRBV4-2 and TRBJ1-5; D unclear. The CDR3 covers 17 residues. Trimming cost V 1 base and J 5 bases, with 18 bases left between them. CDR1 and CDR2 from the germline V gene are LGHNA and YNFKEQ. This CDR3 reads CASSQVERPGSDQPQHF. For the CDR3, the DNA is TGTGCCAGCAGCCAAGTAGAGAGACCGGGGTCGGATCAGCCCCAGCATTTT.

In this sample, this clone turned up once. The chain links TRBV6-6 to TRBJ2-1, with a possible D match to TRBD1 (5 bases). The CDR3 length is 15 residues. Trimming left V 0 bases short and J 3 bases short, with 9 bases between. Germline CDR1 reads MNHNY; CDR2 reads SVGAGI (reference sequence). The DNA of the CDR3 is TGTGCCAGCAGTTACTCGAGCGACAGCTACAATGAGCAGTTCTTC. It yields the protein CASSYSSDSYNEQFF.

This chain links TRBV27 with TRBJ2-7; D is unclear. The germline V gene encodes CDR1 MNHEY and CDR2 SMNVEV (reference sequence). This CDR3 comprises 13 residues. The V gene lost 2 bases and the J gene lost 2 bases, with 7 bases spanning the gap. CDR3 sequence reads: CASSLGPTYEQYF. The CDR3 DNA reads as TGTGCCAGCAGTTTAGGTCCTACCTACGAGCAGTACTTC.

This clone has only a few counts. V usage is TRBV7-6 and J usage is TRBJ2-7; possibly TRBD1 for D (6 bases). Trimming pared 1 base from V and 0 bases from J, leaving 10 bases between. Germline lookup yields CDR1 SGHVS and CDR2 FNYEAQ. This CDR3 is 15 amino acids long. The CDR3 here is CASSLGVDSSYEQYF. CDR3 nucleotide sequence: TGTGCCAGCAGCTTAGGGGTGGACAGCTCCTACGAGCAGTACTTC.

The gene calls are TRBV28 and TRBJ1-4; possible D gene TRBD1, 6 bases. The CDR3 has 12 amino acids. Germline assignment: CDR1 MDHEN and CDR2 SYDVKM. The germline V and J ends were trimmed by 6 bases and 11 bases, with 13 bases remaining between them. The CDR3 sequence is CASRKDRQKLFF. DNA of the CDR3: TGTGCCAGCAGAAAGGACAGACAGAAACTGTTTTTT.